A selection of T cell receptor beta chains follows, all from one sample in a study of a mutant IDH1 vaccine in newly diagnosed glioma. Repertoires were generated with immunoSEQ multiplex PCR, while TCRdb's copy carries only in-frame clones and drops some. The sample has about 68,000 clones, 60% to 85% seen once. This sample comprised PBMCs, obtained from a glioma patient treated with radiotherapy, temozolomide or both. The receptors originated from a man in his fifties or sixties with glioma. Each CDR3 is given with its conserved first and last residue. D genes are given only for firm matches. Expanded clones get a size class; other rows say once, few or many, or leave the size out.

V gene: TRBV4-1
J gene: TRBJ1-1
clone size: few
D gene: TRBD1
CDR3 DNA: TGCGCCAGCAGCCAAGAAAGGGGGCAAGCCACTGAAGCTTTCTTT
CDR3 protein: CASSQERGQATEAFF

V gene: TRBV4-2
J gene: TRBJ2-4
clone size: .
D gene: TRBD2
CDR3 DNA: TGTGCCAGCAGACTGCTAGCGGGGGGGGAAAACATTCAGTACTTC
CDR3 protein: CASRLLAGGENIQYF

V gene: TRBV2
J gene: TRBJ2-5
clone size: few
D gene: TRBD2
CDR3 DNA: TGTGCCAGCAGAAAGGAGCTAGCGGGGAAAGAGACCCAGTACTTC
CDR3 protein: CASRKELAGKETQYF

V gene: TRBV4-2
J gene: TRBJ1-2
clone size: .
D gene: .
CDR3 DNA: TGTGCCAGCAGCCAGGGTCAGGGGAGGGGCTATGGCTACACCTTC
CDR3 protein: CASSQGQGRGYGYTF

V gene: TRBV29-1
J gene: TRBJ2-1
clone size: .
D gene: .
CDR3 DNA: TGCAGCGTTGAAAAGGTCCTACACAATGAGCAGTTCTTC
CDR3 protein: CSVEKVLHNEQFF

V gene: TRBV27
J gene: TRBJ1-2
clone size: .
D gene: TRBD1
CDR3 DNA: TGTGCCAGCAGTTCCCGGGACAGCTATGGCTACACCTTC
CDR3 protein: CASSSRDSYGYTF

V gene: TRBV4-3
J gene: TRBJ1-1
clone size: .
D gene: .
CDR3 DNA: TGCGCCAGCAGCCAAGATTTGGACCCCCGCAGAACTTTCTTT
CDR3 protein: CASSQDLDPRRTFF

V gene: TRBV4-3
J gene: TRBJ2-3
clone size: .
D gene: TRBD1
CDR3 DNA: TGCGCCAGCAGCCAAGATCTGGGAGTCACAGGGGGCATTTTGGCTAGCACAGATACGCAGTATTTT
CDR3 protein: CASSQDLGVTGGILASTDTQYF

V gene: TRBV2
J gene: TRBJ2-1
clone size: once
D gene: .
CDR3 DNA: TGTGCCAGCCTAAATGGGGGGAGAACAATGGGTGAGCAGTTCTTC
CDR3 protein: CASLNGGRTMGEQFF

V gene: TRBV9
J gene: TRBJ2-6
clone size: .
D gene: TRBD1
CDR3 DNA: TGTGCCAGCAGCGTAGGACAGGGAACCGGGGCCAACGTCCTGACTTTC
CDR3 protein: CASSVGQGTGANVLTF

V gene: TRBV28
J gene: TRBJ2-7
clone size: .
D gene: TRBD1
CDR3 DNA: TGTGCCAGCAGTTTGAAGGGACAGGGGGTCGACGAGCAGTACTTC
CDR3 protein: CASSLKGQGVDEQYF

V gene: TRBV6-5
J gene: TRBJ2-2
clone size: .
D gene: TRBD1
CDR3 DNA: TGTGCCAGCAGTTTGTGGGGACAGGGGAACACCGGGGAGCTGTTTTTT
CDR3 protein: CASSLWGQGNTGELFF

V gene: TRBV30
J gene: TRBJ1-6
clone size: .
D gene: TRBD1
CDR3 DNA: TGTGCCTTCATCCTCTCAGGGGGCTATTCACCCCTCCACTTT
CDR3 protein: CAFILSGGYSPLHF

V gene: TRBV5-5
J gene: TRBJ1-5
clone size: .
D gene: TRBD1
CDR3 DNA: TGTGCCAGCAGCGGGGACAGCCATAGCAATCAGCCCCAGCATTTT
CDR3 protein: CASSGDSHSNQPQHF

V gene: TRBV2
J gene: TRBJ1-2
clone size: once
D gene: .
CDR3 DNA: TGTGCCAGCAGTGTTGGCAGGGGCGAATCTGGGGGTGGCTACACCTTC
CDR3 protein: CASSVGRGESGGGYTF

V gene: TRBV5-4
J gene: TRBJ1-2
clone size: .
D gene: .
CDR3 DNA: TGTGCCAGCAGCCCGTCTAACTATGGCTACACCTTC
CDR3 protein: CASSPSNYGYTF

V gene: TRBV2
J gene: TRBJ1-2
clone size: .
D gene: .
CDR3 DNA: TGTGCCAGCAACCAGGAGAACTATGGCTACACCTTC
CDR3 protein: CASNQENYGYTF

V gene: TRBV7-2
J gene: TRBJ1-1
clone size: .
D gene: .
CDR3 DNA: TGTGCCAGCAGCTTAGCAGTGTCAATCGCTGAAGCTTTCTTT
CDR3 protein: CASSLAVSIAEAFF

V gene: TRBV18
J gene: TRBJ2-5
clone size: once
D gene: TRBD2
CDR3 DNA: TGTGCCAGCTCCCCTACTAGCGGGGGCCGGGAGACCCAGTACTTC
CDR3 protein: CASSPTSGGRETQYF

V gene: TRBV6-5
J gene: TRBJ1-2
clone size: .
D gene: TRBD1
CDR3 DNA: TGTGCCAGCAGTCCGCTATCAGGGGGCGGGTATGGCTACACCTTC
CDR3 protein: CASSPLSGGGYGYTF

V gene: TRBV7-9
J gene: TRBJ2-3
clone size: .
D gene: .
CDR3 DNA: TGTGCCAGCAGCCGGGACGAAGGTACGCAGTATTTT
CDR3 protein: CASSRDEGTQYF

V gene: TRBV15
J gene: TRBJ2-7
clone size: many
D gene: .
CDR3 DNA: TGTGCCACCAGCAGAGCGGTAAGCTCCTACGAGCAGTACTTC
CDR3 protein: CATSRAVSSYEQYF

V gene: TRBV7-9
J gene: TRBJ1-4
clone size: .
D gene: TRBD1
CDR3 DNA: TGTGCCAGCAGCATACGACAGGGGCAGGGTGAAAAACTGTTTTTT
CDR3 protein: CASSIRQGQGEKLFF

V gene: TRBV7-8
J gene: TRBJ2-7
clone size: few
D gene: .
CDR3 DNA: TGTGCCAGCACCCAGAGGGCGGGGGCGAGCTACGAGCAGTACTTC
CDR3 protein: CASTQRAGASYEQYF

V gene: TRBV27
J gene: TRBJ2-7
clone size: .
D gene: TRBD1
CDR3 DNA: TGTGCCAGCAGTCAGGACAGGGCCTACGAGCAGTACTTC
CDR3 protein: CASSQDRAYEQYF

V gene: TRBV6-5
J gene: TRBJ2-7
clone size: .
D gene: TRBD1
CDR3 DNA: TGTGCCAGCAGTCCCGGGACAGGGGGATCCTACGAGCAGTACTTC
CDR3 protein: CASSPGTGGSYEQYF

V gene: TRBV4-1
J gene: TRBJ1-5
clone size: few
D gene: TRBD1
CDR3 DNA: TGCGCCAGCAGCCAAGATCCAGGGGGTCAGCCCCAGCATTTT
CDR3 protein: CASSQDPGGQPQHF

V gene: TRBV9
J gene: TRBJ1-1
clone size: .
D gene: .
CDR3 DNA: TGTGCCAGCAGCTCTAATGCCGCTCGGGTCAGCACTGAAGCTTTCTTT
CDR3 protein: CASSSNAARVSTEAFF

V gene: TRBV10-2
J gene: TRBJ1-1
clone size: .
D gene: .
CDR3 DNA: TGCGCCAGCAGACGGACAGAGAACACTGAAGCTTTCTTT
CDR3 protein: CASRRTENTEAFF

V gene: TRBV19
J gene: TRBJ2-1
clone size: .
D gene: TRBD1
CDR3 DNA: TGTGCCAGTAATCCGGACAGGGACTACAATGAGCAGTTCTTC
CDR3 protein: CASNPDRDYNEQFF

V gene: TRBV27
J gene: TRBJ2-5
clone size: few
D gene: .
CDR3 DNA: TGTGCCAGCAGTTTGGGGCAAACAGGGACCCAGTACTTC
CDR3 protein: CASSLGQTGTQYF

V gene: TRBV7-8
J gene: TRBJ2-7
clone size: .
D gene: .
CDR3 DNA: TGTGCCAGCAGCTCCCCCCCTCTCTACGAGCAGTACTTC
CDR3 protein: CASSSPPLYEQYF

V gene: TRBV29-1
J gene: TRBJ2-1
clone size: .
D gene: TRBD2
CDR3 DNA: TGCAGCGTTGAAGATCCTCTAGCGGGGGGATACAATGAGCAGTTCTTC
CDR3 protein: CSVEDPLAGGYNEQFF

V gene: TRBV7-9
J gene: TRBJ1-5
clone size: .
D gene: .
CDR3 DNA: TGTGCCAGCAGCTTAGTCGGACCAGATCAGCCCCAGCATTTT
CDR3 protein: CASSLVGPDQPQHF

V gene: TRBV19
J gene: TRBJ1-1
clone size: .
D gene: TRBD1
CDR3 DNA: TGTGCCAGCCGTGACCCGGGACAGGGAGAAGCTTTCTTT
CDR3 protein: CASRDPGQGEAFF

V gene: TRBV10-3
J gene: TRBJ1-4
clone size: .
D gene: .
CDR3 DNA: TGTGCCAGCAGTTACGGAAGTAATGAAAAACTGTTTTTT
CDR3 protein: CASSYGSNEKLFF

V gene: TRBV5-1
J gene: TRBJ2-7
clone size: once
D gene: .
CDR3 DNA: TGCGCCAGCAGCTTGGGGCAGGCGGCCTACGAGCAGTACTTC
CDR3 protein: CASSLGQAAYEQYF

V gene: TRBV19
J gene: TRBJ1-6
clone size: .
D gene: TRBD1
CDR3 DNA: TGTGCCAGTAGCCTAGACGGGACAGGCAATAATTCACCCCTCCACTTT
CDR3 protein: CASSLDGTGNNSPLHF

V gene: TRBV15
J gene: TRBJ1-3
clone size: .
D gene: .
CDR3 DNA: TGTGCCACCAGCAGAGATAGGGCACAGTCCGGAAACACCATATATTTT
CDR3 protein: CATSRDRAQSGNTIYF

V gene: TRBV7-8
J gene: TRBJ1-1
clone size: .
D gene: TRBD1
CDR3 DNA: TGTGCCAGCAGCGCTTCACAGGGGGCTAGGACTGAAGCTTTCTTT
CDR3 protein: CASSASQGARTEAFF

V gene: TRBV28
J gene: TRBJ1-2
clone size: .
D gene: .
CDR3 DNA: TGTGCCAGCAGCCAGTCCCCCCCCTATGGCTACACCTTC
CDR3 protein: CASSQSPPYGYTF

V gene: TRBV5-8
J gene: TRBJ1-5
clone size: .
D gene: .
CDR3 DNA: TGTGCCAGCAGCTTCCCAGGGCCCCAGGGAGCCCAGCATTTT
CDR3 protein: CASSFPGPQGAQHF

V gene: TRBV6-5
J gene: TRBJ2-1
clone size: once
D gene: TRBD1
CDR3 DNA: TGTGCCAGCAGTTTTACACCGGGACAGGGGACTCATGAGCAGTTCTTC
CDR3 protein: CASSFTPGQGTHEQFF

V gene: TRBV6-1
J gene: TRBJ2-2
clone size: .
D gene: .
CDR3 DNA: TGTGCCAGCGACAGGTTCCGGGAGCTGTTTTTT
CDR3 protein: CASDRFRELFF

V gene: TRBV6-6
J gene: TRBJ1-5
clone size: .
D gene: TRBD1
CDR3 DNA: TGTGCCAGCAGTTACTCACAGGGGTTCAATCAGCCCCAGCATTTT
CDR3 protein: CASSYSQGFNQPQHF

V gene: TRBV7-3
J gene: TRBJ2-2
clone size: .
D gene: .
CDR3 DNA: TGTGCCAGCACCCTCCAGTCCCCCACCGGGGAGCTGTTTTTT
CDR3 protein: CASTLQSPTGELFF

V gene: TRBV6-5
J gene: TRBJ1-2
clone size: .
D gene: .
CDR3 DNA: TGTGCCAGCCACGTCCAGGGGCATGGCTACACCTTC
CDR3 protein: CASHVQGHGYTF

V gene: TRBV18
J gene: TRBJ2-1
clone size: once
D gene: TRBD2
CDR3 DNA: TGTGCCAGCTCACCAGGGCTAGCGGGGTACAATGAGCAGTTCTTC
CDR3 protein: CASSPGLAGYNEQFF

V gene: TRBV6-1
J gene: TRBJ1-2
clone size: .
D gene: .
CDR3 DNA: TGTGCCAGCAGTGACATCTACACCTTC
CDR3 protein: CASSDIYTF

V gene: TRBV29-1
J gene: TRBJ2-7
clone size: .
D gene: .
CDR3 DNA: TGCAGCGTTGAAGATGGCGGTTACGAGCAGTACTTC
CDR3 protein: CSVEDGGYEQYF

V gene: TRBV4-1
J gene: TRBJ2-5
clone size: once
D gene: TRBD2
CDR3 DNA: TGCGCCAGCAGCCTCCGGACTAGCGGGGGGGCTGTGGAGACCCAGTACTTC
CDR3 protein: CASSLRTSGGAVETQYF

V gene: TRBV7-8
J gene: TRBJ1-1
clone size: .
D gene: .
CDR3 DNA: TGTGCCAGCAGCTCGAGTCCAGGGCAAGTGAGCACTGAAGCTTTCTTT
CDR3 protein: CASSSSPGQVSTEAFF

V gene: TRBV10-3
J gene: TRBJ1-2
clone size: .
D gene: .
CDR3 DNA: TGTGCCATCAGTTATGGGACGAGTGAGGGCTACACCTTC
CDR3 protein: CAISYGTSEGYTF

V gene: TRBV5-6
J gene: TRBJ1-4
clone size: .
D gene: TRBD1
CDR3 DNA: TGTGCCAGCAGCAGTACAGGGGGTGAAAAACTGTTTTTT
CDR3 protein: CASSSTGGEKLFF

V gene: TRBV9
J gene: TRBJ1-1
clone size: few
D gene: .
CDR3 DNA: TGTGCCAGCAACTCCGGGACACCGAACACTGAAGCTTTCTTT
CDR3 protein: CASNSGTPNTEAFF